One and the same sample provided the 10 T cell receptor beta chains below, sequenced in a study of regulatory T cells in long-lasting Graves disease (dated by TCRdb to the early 2020s). The library came from multiplex PCR. Sequenced using an Illumina HiSeq 4000. To build TCR beta libraries, CDR3 regions were amplified by Arm-PCR using iRepertoire HTBI primers. Through fastp at Q25 and MiXCR, TCRdb rebuilt clones from the public reads, retaining in-frame beta chains. Each entry is one CDR3 protein sequence, shown with its most common DNA and genes. Within this sample are approximately 440,000 distinct CDR3 sequences, with roughly 16% of them counted one time only. 10% to 15% of the sample goes to the ten largest clones. The time point label, as the study defines it: newly diagnosed GD, antithyroid drugs for less than 3 months. For both TCR sequencing and RNA sequencing, RNA was extracted from PBMCs using TRIzol.

The same data also contributed to another study, on T cells in Graves' hyperthyroidism and ophthalmopathy.

Sequencing used peripheral blood mononuclear cells (PBMCs), obtained at new diagnosis, from a patient treated with antithyroid drugs. Source of these receptors: a middle-aged man with Graves disease. Donor details come from another sample of the same person, matched by shared clones.

This clonotype was found a few times. Germline and junction disagree at one end, which may indicate a read error. This chain uses TRBV5-1 with TRBJ2-7; D is perhaps TRBD1 (5 bases). Germline CDR1 reads SGHRS; CDR2 reads YFSETQ. This CDR3 has 15 residues. In nucleotides, the CDR3 is TGCGCCAGCAGCTTACTCCCGACAGCTTCCTACAAGCAGTACTTC. Residues: CASSLLPTASYKQYF.

In this sample, this clonotype turned up many times. The gene calls are TRBV6-2 or TRBV6-3 and TRBJ1-3; TRBD1 is a possible D gene (5 bases). The germline V gene encodes CDR1 MNHEY and CDR2 SVGEGT. The V gene lost 2 bases and the J gene lost 1 base, with 12 bases spanning the gap. The CDR3 sequence is 16 residues long. CDR3 coding DNA: TGTGCCAGCAGTTACGACCACAGACAGTCTGGAAACACCATATATTTT. Protein product: CASSYDHRQSGNTIYF.

With regard to this clonotype: A read error may be the cause here, since a much bigger clone is one base away. This chain connects TRBV30 to TRBJ2-2; D unresolved. The CDR3 consists of 16 residues. Germline V gene lookup returns CDR1 GTSNPN and CDR2 SVGIG (reference sequence). Trimming removed 0 bases at V and 6 bases at J, with 17 bases between. The DNA of the CDR3 is TGTGCCTGGAGTGTAAGTGGAATTCGGTACGCCGGGGAGCTGTTTTTT. Translating it yields CAWSVSGIRYAGELFF. The entire variable domain, with the rest obtained from reference TRBV30 and TRBJ2-2, is as follows: SQTIHQWPATLVQPVGSPLSLECTVEGTSNPNLYWYRQAAGRGLQLLFYSVGIGQISSEVPQNLSASRPQDRQFILSSKKLLLSDSGFYLCAWSVSGIRYAGELFFGEGSRLTVL.

This clonotype has just a few counts. The chain uses TRBV14 and TRBJ2-1, with D perhaps TRBD1 (6 bases). The CDR3 runs to 15 residues. V lost 3 bases and J 4 bases, leaving 13 bases between the germline ends. CDR1 and CDR2 from the germline V gene are SGHDN and FVKESK. CDR3 nucleotides: TGTGCCAGCAGCCAGACAACAGGGTATTACAATGAGCAGTTCTTC. This sequence encodes CASSQTTGYYNEQFF.

V and J are TRBV28 and TRBJ2-1; the match to TRBD2 covers 9 bases. Germline CDR1 MDHEN, CDR2 SYDVKM. The CDR3 sequence is 16 residues long. V was pared by 5 bases and J by 7 bases, with 12 bases of the junction left unmatched. The CDR3 nucleotides read TGTGCCAGCAGTCCCCCACTAGCGGGCCTGAGGAATGAGCAGTTCTTC. This encodes CASSPPLAGLRNEQFF.

This clonotype was seen repeatedly, ten times or more. The chain couples TRBV5-1 to TRBJ2-2; D gene uncertain. The V end lost 6 bases, the J end lost 0 bases, and 9 bases lay between the germline ends. The CDR3 loop spans 14 amino acids. From germline, CDR1 is SGHRS and CDR2 YFSETQ. Written as DNA, the CDR3 is TGCGCCAGCAAGAACAACTCGAACACCGGGGAGCTGTTTTTT. This translates into CASKNNSNTGELFF.

This clonotype turned up a few times. V usage is TRBV6-4 and J usage is TRBJ2-3, with no clear D. Germline values: CDR1 MRHNA, CDR2 SNTAGT. There are 15 residues in the CDR3. With 2 bases removed from V and 1 base from J, the gap between germline ends came to 10 bases. The CDR3 coding sequence is TGTGCCAGCAGTGACGCGATGACTGGCACAGATACGCAGTATTTT. Its protein product is CASSDAMTGTDTQYF.

This chain joins TRBV4-1 and TRBJ2-7, with D uncertain. This CDR3 region has 13 residues. Deletions cut 0 bases from V and 3 bases from J, with 6 bases between. Germline CDR1 is MGHRA and CDR2 is YSYEKL. CDR3 sequence reads: CASSQEASYEQYF. CDR3 DNA sequence: TGCGCCAGCAGCCAAGAGGCGAGCTACGAGCAGTACTTC.

This clonotype was recorded only once. V gene TRBV5-8 combines with J gene TRBJ2-7, with TRBD1 matching 12 bases. Germline assignment: CDR1 SGHTS and CDR2 YDEGEE. CDR3 length: 15 residues. The J segment lost 8 bases and the V segment lost 4 bases, leaving 10 bases of the junction unmatched. The CDR3 bases are TGTGCCAGCAGCCGGACCGGGACAGGGGGCCGGAAGCAGTACTTC. Its protein product is CASSRTGTGGRKQYF.

V and J are TRBV4-1 and TRBJ1-6, with D unclear. Trimming pared 1 base from V and 8 bases from J, leaving 12 bases between. This CDR3 comprises 15 residues. Germline values: CDR1 MGHRA, CDR2 YSYEKL. DNA of the CDR3: TGCGCCAGCAGCCAAGTTGCCAGTAATTATTCACCCCTCCACTTT. This gives the protein CASSQVASNYSPLHF.